Below are 26 T cell receptor beta chains sequenced from a single sample in a study of blood T cell repertoires in COVID-19. Generated by immunoSEQ multiplex PCR, the TCRdb table keeps only in-frame clones and is missing some. The repertoire holds about 180,000 clones, with approximately 90% as singletons. The sample comprised peripheral blood. The receptors shown here come from a woman between 25 and 40 years old with acute or convalescent COVID-19.

This chain joins TRBV3-1 (or the pseudogene TRBV3-2) and TRBJ2-5; 10 nucleotides line up with TRBD1. The CDR3 has 17 amino acids. Looked up from germline, CDR1 is LGHDT and CDR2 is YNNKEL (reference sequence). V lost 4 bases and J lost 5; bases outside the gene matches: 13. The CDR3 DNA reads as TGTGCCAGCAGCCGAAACGAGATGACAGGGGGCTGGGAGACCCAGTACTTC. This gives the protein CASSRNEMTGGWETQYF.

This chain links TRBV2 with TRBJ1-5, with unresolved D. V was clipped by 7 bases and J by 4 bases, with 20 bases between them. The germline CDR1 and CDR2 sequences are SNHLY and FYNNEI. The CDR3 is made up of 16 amino acids. CDR3 DNA sequence: TGTGCCAGCAAGCCTCCTGGGAGGGTCGGGAATCAGCCCCAGCATTTT. This encodes CASKPPGRVGNQPQHF.

The rearrangement joins TRBV2 to TRBJ2-1; D possibly corresponds to TRBD2 (6 bases). Between the trimmed V and J ends, which lost 4 bases and 1 base, there was a span of 11 bases. Germline lookup yields CDR1 SNHLY and CDR2 FYNNEI. The CDR3 has 15 amino acids. The CDR3 sequence: CASSGDGLSYNEQFF. The CDR3 DNA sequence: TGTGCCAGCAGTGGGGACGGACTATCCTACAATGAGCAGTTCTTC.

This chain links TRBV12-3 or TRBV12-4 with TRBJ1-1; D is unclear. The CDR3 loop spans 12 amino acids. Trimming took 6 bases from V and 7 from J, leaving 12 bases between them. The CDR3 spells CASSLNGGEAFF. In DNA form, the CDR3 reads TGTGCCAGCAGCCTCAACGGCGGTGAAGCTTTCTTT.

The chain employs TRBV13 and TRBJ2-1; D might be TRBD1 (5 bases). V was pared by 10 bases and J by 0 bases, with 13 bases between. This CDR3 is 14 amino acids long. Germline V gene sequence: CDR1 PRHDT, CDR2 FYEKMQ (reference sequence). In DNA, the CDR3 is TGTGCCACCCAGTACAGGAGCTCCTACAATGAGCAGTTCTTC. Translating gives CATQYRSSYNEQFF.

The genes are TRBV5-6 and TRBJ2-1, with TRBD1 matching 10 bases. V trimming: 5 bases; J trimming: 4 bases; junction bases outside the gene matches: 6. The CDR3 loop spans 15 amino acids. CDR1 is SGHDT and CDR2 is YYEEEE in the germline V gene. The CDR3 DNA reads TGTGCCAGCAGGTTCGACAGGGGGCTGTACAATGAGCAGTTCTTC. As protein: CASRFDRGLYNEQFF.

CDR3 in DNA: TGTGCCAGCAGTCAGGCGGGAGTGGGCGAGCAGTACTTC. This encodes CASSQAGVGEQYF. V gene TRBV6-5 combines with J gene TRBJ2-7, with 7 bases that match TRBD2. From germline, CDR1 is MNHEY and CDR2 SVGAGI. Trimming took 5 bases from V and 6 from J; bases not matched to a gene: 7. The CDR3 has 13 amino acids.

J is TRBJ1-4 and V is TRBV6-5; 7 bases match TRBD1. Germline CDR1 and CDR2: MNHEY and SVGAGI. This CDR3 spans 15 amino acids. The V and J ends lost 8 bases and 6 bases, in that order; junction bases with no gene match: 12. CDR3 residues: CASSTMPGQYEKLFF. The DNA of the CDR3 is TGTGCCAGCTCTACTATGCCGGGACAGTATGAAAAACTGTTTTTT.

V is TRBV3-1 (or the pseudogene TRBV3-2) and J is TRBJ2-7; TRBD2 matches 8 bases. This CDR3 is 15 amino acids long. Unmatched junction bases numbered 6, after V lost 0 bases and J lost 5 bases. CDR1 and CDR2 from the germline V gene are LGHDT and YNNKEL (reference sequence). DNA for the CDR3: TGTGCCAGCAGCCAAGAGAGCGGGAGTGGGAACGAGCAGTACTTC. This sequence encodes CASSQESGSGNEQYF.

The V call is TRBV14, the J call TRBJ2-3; 7 bases align to TRBD2. In germline, CDR1 is SGHDN, CDR2 FVKESK. This CDR3 contains 13 residues. After removal of 1 base from V and 12 bases from J, the junction contained 7 bases not matched to a gene. CDR3 nucleotide sequence: TGTGCCAGCAGCCAAGCAGGGACTACTTTTCAGTATTTT. The encoded protein is CASSQAGTTFQYF.

The chain employs TRBV30 and TRBJ2-1; the match to TRBD2 covers 8 bases. Trimming at V came to 8 bases and at J to 7 bases, leaving 7 bases not matched to a gene. Germline CDR1 reads GTSNPN; CDR2 reads SVGIG (reference sequence). The length of the CDR3 is 12 residues. The CDR3 region is CAAQERGNEQFF. The DNA for the CDR3 is TGTGCCGCCCAGGAGCGGGGGAATGAGCAGTTCTTC.

This chain connects TRBV4-1 to TRBJ2-3; the D is unclear. This CDR3 is 14 amino acids long. Germline V gene sequence: CDR1 MGHRA, CDR2 YSYEKL. V shed 0 bases and J shed 3 bases, with 7 bases lying between them. The CDR3 here is CASSQETWTDTQYF. The CDR3 nucleotides read TGCGCCAGCAGCCAAGAAACATGGACAGATACGCAGTATTTT.

The chain recombines TRBV4-1 with TRBJ2-1; tentatively, D is TRBD1 (5 bases). The CDR3 spans 15 residues. Germline-derived CDR1 and CDR2 are MGHRA and YSYEKL. Trimming took 4 bases from V and 8 from J, leaving 18 bases between them. The CDR3 protein is CASSPRWGKGYEQFF. For the CDR3, the DNA is TGCGCCAGCAGCCCTCGATGGGGAAAGGGGTATGAGCAGTTCTTC.

V gene TRBV3-1 (or the pseudogene TRBV3-2) combines with J gene TRBJ1-1; no clear D gene. Trimming removed 0 bases from V and 5 bases from J, with 10 bases in between. The length of the CDR3 is 14 residues. Germline CDR1 LGHDT, CDR2 YNNKEL (reference sequence). Written as DNA, the CDR3 is TGTGCCAGCAGCCAAGAAATAGGAGGGACTGAAGCTTTCTTT. This translates into CASSQEIGGTEAFF.

The chain carries TRBV5-1 and TRBJ1-6; 10 bases are a match to TRBD1. CDR1 and CDR2 from the germline V gene are SGHRS and YFSETQ. J lost 8 bases, V lost 3 bases, and 8 bases had no gene match. The CDR3 extends over 16 amino acids. CDR3 sequence (DNA): TGCGCCAGCAGCTCTATGACAGGGGGCATGGATTCACCCCTCCACTTT. It yields the protein CASSSMTGGMDSPLHF.

The chain is built from TRBV27 and TRBJ2-3; the match to TRBD2 covers 9 bases. The CDR3 has 15 residues. The V segment lost 8 bases and the J segment 4 bases; nucleotides outside the gene matches: 10. CDR1 is MNHEY, CDR2 SMNVEV, per germline (reference sequence). The CDR3 loop reads CASGSREGRADTQYF. In DNA, the CDR3 is TGTGCCAGCGGTTCGCGGGAGGGCCGGGCAGATACGCAGTATTTT.

The chain couples TRBV5-1 to TRBJ2-1, with 13 bases identical to TRBD2. V was clipped by 3 bases and J by 7 bases; unmatched bases: 1. There are 14 residues in the CDR3. Germline CDR1 SGHRS, CDR2 YFSETQ. CDR3 in amino acids: CASSWTSGGNEQFF. Written as DNA, the CDR3 is TGCGCCAGCAGCTGGACTAGCGGGGGAAATGAGCAGTTCTTC. Complete variable domain (other parts from reference TRBV5-1 and TRBJ2-1): KAGVTQTPRYLIKTRGQQVTLSCSPISGHRSVSWYQQTPGQGLQFLFEYFSETQRNKGNFPGRFSGRQFSNSRSEMNVSTLELGDSALYLCASSWTSGGNEQFFGPGTRLTVL.

The CDR3 here is CASSQDMGELFF. The CDR3 nucleotides read TGTGCCAGCAGCCAAGATATGGGGGAGCTGTTTTTT. The J gene is TRBJ2-2, the V gene TRBV3-1 (or the pseudogene TRBV3-2); D not certain. CDR3 length: 12 residues. V lost 0 bases and J lost 8, with 4 bases in between. Looked up from germline, CDR1 is LGHDT and CDR2 is YNNKEL (reference sequence).

In DNA, the CDR3 is TGTGCCAGCAGCTTCGGGGTACTAGCGGGTTCACAGTTCTTC. The encoded protein is CASSFGVLAGSQFF. The rearrangement links TRBV5-4 to TRBJ2-1; 9 bases line up with TRBD2. V trimming: 2 bases; J trimming: 13 bases; junction bases outside the gene matches: 10. The CDR3 contains 14 residues. Per the germline V gene, CDR1 is SGHNT and CDR2 is YYREEE (reference sequence).

The chain is built from TRBV10-3 and TRBJ1-1; maybe TRBD1 (6 bases). The germline gives CDR1 ENHRY, CDR2 SYGVKD. Trimming removed 8 bases from V and 6 bases from J, with 16 bases in between. This CDR3 has 13 amino acids. The CDR3 loop reads CAIDGGARSEAFF. The CDR3 region has the DNA TGTGCCATCGATGGGGGCGCAAGGTCTGAAGCTTTCTTT.

The CDR3 here is CAWSGGLRTDTQYF. The CDR3 DNA reads as TGTGCCTGGAGTGGCGGACTTCGCACAGATACGCAGTATTTT. The chain is built from TRBV30 and TRBJ2-3; weak D call: TRBD2 (5 bases). The germline V gene has CDR1 GTSNPN and CDR2 SVGIG (reference sequence). The CDR3 extends over 14 amino acids. Between the trimmed V and J ends, which lost 1 base and 1 base, there was a span of 9 bases.

The genes are TRBV7-9 and TRBJ2-1; 8 positions agree with TRBD2. CDR1 is SEHNR and CDR2 is FQNEAQ in the germline V gene (reference sequence). The CDR3 spans 14 residues. V was clipped by 4 bases and J by 7 bases; unmatched bases: 6. In nucleotides, the CDR3 is TGTGCCAGCAGCTCCCCGGGACTAGATAATGAGCAGTTCTTC. Its protein is CASSSPGLDNEQFF.

This sequence joins TRBV20-1 and TRBJ1-6, with 8 bases fitting TRBD1. The V gene end was trimmed by 3 bases and the J gene end by 11 bases; junction bases not matched to a gene: 9. The CDR3 length is 14 residues. Per germline, CDR1 DFQATT and CDR2 SNEGSKA (reference sequence). The CDR3 DNA follows: TGCAGTGCTAGTGAGGACAGGGATAAAACACCCCTCCACTTT. Its protein product is CSASEDRDKTPLHF.

The chain carries TRBV6-5 and TRBJ2-3; possible D gene TRBD2, 6 bases. This CDR3 is built from 16 residues. With 2 bases removed from V and 2 bases from J, the gap between germline ends came to 14 bases. Per the germline V gene, CDR1 is MNHEY and CDR2 is SVGAGI. The CDR3 region is CASSYGDSYFTDTQYF. The CDR3 DNA reads as TGTGCCAGCAGTTACGGGGACTCCTATTTCACAGATACGCAGTATTTT.

CDR3: CASGGLAGANTGELFF. CDR3 DNA: TGTGCCAGCGGTGGACTAGCGGGAGCGAACACCGGGGAGCTGTTTTTT. V is TRBV28 and J is TRBJ2-2; 13 bases line up with TRBD2. Germline V gene data show CDR1 as MDHEN and CDR2 as SYDVKM. The CDR3 covers 16 residues. The junction had 3 bases not matched to a gene; V was cut back by 8 bases and J by 0 bases.

The chain uses TRBV4-1 and TRBJ2-1, with a possible D match to TRBD2 (6 bases). The CDR3 is 13 residues long. CDR1 MGHRA and CDR2 YSYEKL come from the germline V gene. The V end lost 4 bases, the J end lost 10 bases, and 14 bases lay between the germline ends. This CDR3 is CASSLPRGTEQFF. The CDR3 bases are TGCGCCAGCAGCCTCCCTCGGGGGACGGAGCAGTTCTTC.